This T cell receptor (beta chain) derives from a study of identical twins. The germline V gene has CDR1 SGHDT and CDR2 YYEEEE. J lost 7 bases, V lost 4 bases, and 7 bases had no gene match. This CDR3 region has 14 residues. With template switching, a universal primer site was added, and the cDNA carried unique molecular identifiers. Each CDR3 protein is one row after TCRdb ran MiXCR on the 5' RACE reads. This table has about 730,000 distinct CDR3 sequences, less than 25% appearing once. This clonotype came up many times. These records were also assigned to another study, of T cells expressing NK-cell markers. That source adds: The CD3+CD56-NKG2C+ fraction of several donors was also led by these clonotypes.

The source of this sequence is a young woman in good health. The J gene is TRBJ2-1, the V gene TRBV5-6; 8 bases line up with TRBD1. Sequences were obtained from PBMCs. This CDR3 reads CASSRTGRWNEQFF. The CDR3, as DNA: TGTGCCAGCAGCCGGACAGGGCGGTGGAATGAGCAGTTCTTC. The full variable domain, with the rest looked up from reference TRBV5-6 and TRBJ2-1, is DAGVTQSPTHLIKTRGQQVTLRCSPKSGHDTVSWYQQALGQGPQFIFQYYEEEERQRGNFPDRFSGHQFPNYSSELNVNALLLGDSALYLCASSRTGRWNEQFFGPGTRLTVL.